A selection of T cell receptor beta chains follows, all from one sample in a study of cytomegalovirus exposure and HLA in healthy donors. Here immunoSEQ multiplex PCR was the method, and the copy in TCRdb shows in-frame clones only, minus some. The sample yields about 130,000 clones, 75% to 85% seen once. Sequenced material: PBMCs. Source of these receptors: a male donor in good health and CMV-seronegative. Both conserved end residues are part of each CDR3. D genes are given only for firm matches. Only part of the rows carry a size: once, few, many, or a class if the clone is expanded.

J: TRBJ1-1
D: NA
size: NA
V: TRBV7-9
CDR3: CASTTPGKNTEAFF
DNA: TGTGCCAGCACCACCCCCGGGAAAAACACTGAAGCTTTCTTT

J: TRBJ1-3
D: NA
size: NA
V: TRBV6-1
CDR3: CASSTRVWGNTIYF
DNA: TGTGCCAGCAGTACCCGGGTTTGGGGAAACACCATATATTTT

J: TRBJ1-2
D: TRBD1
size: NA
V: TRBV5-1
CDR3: CASSQIGTGFWYGYTF
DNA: TGCGCCAGCAGCCAGATAGGGACAGGCTTCTGGTATGGCTACACCTTC

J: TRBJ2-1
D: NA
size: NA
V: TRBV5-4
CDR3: CASSLGGTGPNEQFF
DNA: TGTGCCAGCAGCTTGGGGGGAACAGGGCCCAATGAGCAGTTCTTC

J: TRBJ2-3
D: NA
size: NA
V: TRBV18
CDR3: CASSPAQGTDTQYF
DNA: TGTGCCAGCTCACCAGCACAGGGCACAGATACGCAGTATTTT

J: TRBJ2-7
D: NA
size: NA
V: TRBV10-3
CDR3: CAISESSLGRVSYEQYF
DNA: TGTGCCATCAGTGAATCCTCCTTAGGGCGGGTCTCCTACGAGCAGTACTTC

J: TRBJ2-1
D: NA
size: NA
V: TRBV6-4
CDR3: CASSDSIAQKQFF
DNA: TGTGCCAGCAGTGACTCGATAGCCCAAAAGCAGTTCTTC

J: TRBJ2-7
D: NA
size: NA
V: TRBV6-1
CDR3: CASSEIVNYEQYF
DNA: TGTGCCAGCAGTGAAATCGTTAACTACGAGCAGTACTTC

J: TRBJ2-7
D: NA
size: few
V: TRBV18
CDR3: CASSGGSFSYEQYF
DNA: TGTGCCAGCTCAGGGGGGTCCTTTTCCTACGAGCAGTACTTC

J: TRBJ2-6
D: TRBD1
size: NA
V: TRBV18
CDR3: CASSPLTGTGESLPGANVLTF
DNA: TGTGCCAGCTCACCGCTAACCGGGACAGGGGAAAGCCTCCCTGGGGCCAACGTCCTGACTTTC

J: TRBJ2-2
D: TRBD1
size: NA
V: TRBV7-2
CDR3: CASSSHGGTGELFF
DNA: TGTGCCAGCAGCTCCCACGGCGGGACAGGGGAACTGTTTTTT

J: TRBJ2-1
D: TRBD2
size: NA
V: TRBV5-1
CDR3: CASTGGGLVYNEQFF
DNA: TGCGCCAGCACCGGAGGGGGACTAGTCTACAATGAGCAGTTCTTC

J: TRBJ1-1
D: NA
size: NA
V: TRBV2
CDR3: CASTNLRGNTEAFF
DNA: TGTGCCAGCACAAACCTCCGGGGGAACACTGAAGCTTTCTTT

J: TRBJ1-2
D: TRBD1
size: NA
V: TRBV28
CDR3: CASSLSRTGRLDTF
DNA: TGTGCCAGCAGTTTAAGTCGGACAGGGAGACTGGACACCTTC

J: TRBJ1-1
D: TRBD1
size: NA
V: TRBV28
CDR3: CASSRYRGLNTEAFF
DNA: TGTGCCAGCAGCCGGTACAGGGGCTTGAACACTGAAGCTTTCTTT

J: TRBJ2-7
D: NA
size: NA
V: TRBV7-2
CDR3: CASSFKPPYYEQYF
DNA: TGTGCCAGCAGCTTCAAGCCACCTTACTACGAGCAGTACTTC

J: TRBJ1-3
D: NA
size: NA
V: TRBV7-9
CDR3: CSSSLAARPSGNTIYF
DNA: TGTTCCAGCAGCTTAGCAGCTAGACCCTCTGGAAACACCATATATTTT

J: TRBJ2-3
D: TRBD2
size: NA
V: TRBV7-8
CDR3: CASSLDPTGLAGGPSTDTQYF
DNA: TGTGCCAGCAGCTTAGATCCGACGGGACTAGCGGGGGGGCCGAGCACAGATACGCAGTATTTT

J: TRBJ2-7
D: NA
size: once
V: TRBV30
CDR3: CAWSAGRSYEQYF
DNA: TGTGCCTGGAGTGCGGGGAGATCCTACGAGCAGTACTTC

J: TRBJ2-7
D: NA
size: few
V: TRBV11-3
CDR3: CASSFGLVQREQYF
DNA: TGTGCCAGCAGCTTCGGTCTAGTTCAGCGCGAGCAGTACTTC

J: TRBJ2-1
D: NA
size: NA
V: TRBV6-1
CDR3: CASSETRVYEQFF
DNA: TGTGCCAGCAGTGAAACGAGGGTCTATGAGCAGTTCTTC

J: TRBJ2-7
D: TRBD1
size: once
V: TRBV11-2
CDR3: CASSGGPQGAYEQYF
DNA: TGTGCCAGCAGCGGAGGACCCCAGGGGGCTTACGAGCAGTACTTC

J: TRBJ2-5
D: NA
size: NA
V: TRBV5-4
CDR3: CASSLGRGQETQYF
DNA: TGTGCCAGCAGCTTGGGCAGGGGACAAGAGACCCAGTACTTC

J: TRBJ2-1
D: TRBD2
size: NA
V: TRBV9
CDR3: CASSEGASGGRGQFF
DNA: TGTGCCAGCAGTGAGGGGGCTAGCGGGGGCAGGGGGCAGTTCTTC

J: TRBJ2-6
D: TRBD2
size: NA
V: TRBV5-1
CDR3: CASKFSGGGTGANGLTF
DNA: TGCGCCAGCAAATTCTCCGGGGGGGGGACTGGGGCCAACGGCCTGACTTTC

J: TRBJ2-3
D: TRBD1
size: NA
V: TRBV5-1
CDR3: CASSLGTGGGDTQYF
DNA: TGCGCCAGCAGCTTGGGGACAGGGGGCGGAGATACGCAGTATTTT

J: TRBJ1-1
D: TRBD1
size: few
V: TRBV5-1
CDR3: CASSAPMTGGYTEAFF
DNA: TGCGCCAGCAGCGCCCCTATGACAGGGGGCTATACTGAAGCTTTCTTT

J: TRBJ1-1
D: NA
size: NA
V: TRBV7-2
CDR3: CASSLDAGLNTEAFF
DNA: TGTGCCAGCAGCTTAGACGCGGGTTTGAACACTGAAGCTTTCTTT

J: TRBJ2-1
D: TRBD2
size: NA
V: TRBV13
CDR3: CASRRLAANEQFF
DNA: TGTGCCAGCAGGCGACTAGCTGCGAATGAGCAGTTCTTC

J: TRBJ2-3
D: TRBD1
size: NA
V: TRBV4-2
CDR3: CASSDRGTDTQYF
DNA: TGTGCCAGCAGCGACAGGGGCACAGATACGCAGTATTTT

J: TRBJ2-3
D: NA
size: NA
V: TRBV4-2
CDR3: CASSQFTRADTQYF
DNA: TGTGCCAGCAGCCAGTTCACGCGCGCAGATACGCAGTATTTT

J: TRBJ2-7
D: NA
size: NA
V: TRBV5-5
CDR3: CASSLQGWIYEQYF
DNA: TGTGCCAGCAGCTTACAGGGTTGGATTTACGAGCAGTACTTC

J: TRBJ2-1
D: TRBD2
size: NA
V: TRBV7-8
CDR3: CASSREPSGSYNEQFF
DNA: TGTGCCAGCAGCCGCGAACCTAGCGGGAGCTACAATGAGCAGTTCTTC

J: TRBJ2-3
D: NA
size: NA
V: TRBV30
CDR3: CAWSALSGGYF
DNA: TGTGCCTGGAGTGCCCTATCCGGGGGGTATTTT

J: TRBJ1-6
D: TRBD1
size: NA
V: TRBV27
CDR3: CASSFSPDRGYSYNSPLHF
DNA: TGTGCCAGCAGTTTCTCCCCCGACAGGGGGTACTCCTATAATTCACCCCTCCACTTT

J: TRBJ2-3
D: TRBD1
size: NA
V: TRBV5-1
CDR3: CASSFTGVADTQYF
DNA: TGCGCCAGCAGCTTTACAGGGGTTGCAGATACGCAGTATTTT

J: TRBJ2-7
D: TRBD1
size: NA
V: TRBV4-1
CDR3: CASSHPRQGEQYF
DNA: TGCGCCAGCAGCCACCCCAGACAGGGCGAGCAGTACTTC

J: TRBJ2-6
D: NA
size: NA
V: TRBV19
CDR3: CASYSGANGLTF
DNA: TGTGCCAGTTACTCTGGGGCCAACGGCCTGACTTTC

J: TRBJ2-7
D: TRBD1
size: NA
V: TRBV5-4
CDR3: CASSPGDRGRLEQYF
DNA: TGTGCCAGCAGCCCCGGGGACAGGGGCCGCTTGGAGCAGTACTTC

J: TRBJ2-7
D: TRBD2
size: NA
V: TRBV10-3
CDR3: CAISQKGGATSGVSYEQYF
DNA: TGTGCCATCAGCCAGAAGGGTGGAGCGACTAGCGGGGTCTCCTACGAGCAGTACTTC

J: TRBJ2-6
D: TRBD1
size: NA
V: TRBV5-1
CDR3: CASSSWGQGVSGANVLTF
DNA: TGCGCCAGCAGCTCCTGGGGACAGGGGGTCTCTGGGGCCAACGTCCTGACTTTC

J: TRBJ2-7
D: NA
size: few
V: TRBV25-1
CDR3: CASRQTDSYEQYF
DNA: TGTGCCAGCAGACAGACGGATTCCTACGAGCAGTACTTC

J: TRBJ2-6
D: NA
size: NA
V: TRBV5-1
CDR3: CASSPPSVGANVLTF
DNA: TGCGCCAGCAGCCCTCCTAGTGTTGGGGCCAACGTCCTGACTTTC

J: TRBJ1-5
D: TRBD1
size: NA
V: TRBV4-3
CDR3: CASSQDHRGANQPQHF
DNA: TGCGCCAGCAGCCAAGATCACAGGGGAGCAAATCAGCCCCAGCATTTT

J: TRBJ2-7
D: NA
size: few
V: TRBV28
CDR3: CASRTQIRGRRYEQYF
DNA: TGTGCCAGCAGGACCCAGATTCGGGGTCGGAGGTACGAGCAGTACTTC

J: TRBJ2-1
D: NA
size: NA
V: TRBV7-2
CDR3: CASSLDSGGAGNEQFF
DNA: TGTGCCAGCAGCTTAGACAGCGGCGGGGCGGGTAATGAGCAGTTCTTC

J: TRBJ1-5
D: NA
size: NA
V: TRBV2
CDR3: CASSYRGGGGNQPQHF
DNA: TGTGCCAGCAGCTACCGTGGTGGGGGCGGCAATCAGCCCCAGCATTTT

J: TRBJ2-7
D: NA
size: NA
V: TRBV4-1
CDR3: CASSQVLSYEQYF
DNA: TGCGCCAGCAGCCAAGTCCTCTCCTACGAGCAGTACTTC

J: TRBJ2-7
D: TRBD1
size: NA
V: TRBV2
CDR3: CASSSGQYYEQYF
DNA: TGTGCCAGCAGTTCGGGACAGTACTACGAGCAGTACTTC

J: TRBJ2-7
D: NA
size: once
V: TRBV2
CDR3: CASSVLGQGGEQYF
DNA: TGTGCCAGCAGTGTTTTAGGGCAGGGCGGCGAGCAGTACTTC

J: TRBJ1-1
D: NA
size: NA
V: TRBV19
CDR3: CASSIPQGTEAFF
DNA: TGTGCCAGTAGTATCCCGCAGGGCACTGAAGCTTTCTTT

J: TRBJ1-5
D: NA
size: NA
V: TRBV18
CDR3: CASSPPKGGGHQPQHF
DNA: TGTGCCAGCTCCCCCCCGAAGGGAGGCGGTCATCAGCCCCAGCATTTT

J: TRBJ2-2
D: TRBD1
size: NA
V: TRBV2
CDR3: CARSTGARTGELFF
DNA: TGTGCCAGAAGCACAGGGGCCCGCACCGGGGAGCTGTTTTTT

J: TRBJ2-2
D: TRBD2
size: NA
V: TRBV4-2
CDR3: CASSQLAGAGTGELFF
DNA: TGTGCCAGCAGCCAGTTAGCGGGGGCAGGCACCGGGGAGCTGTTTTTT

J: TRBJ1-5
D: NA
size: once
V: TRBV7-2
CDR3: CASSLQGGWSNQPQHF
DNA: TGTGCCAGCAGCTTACAGGGTGGCTGGAGCAATCAGCCCCAGCATTTT